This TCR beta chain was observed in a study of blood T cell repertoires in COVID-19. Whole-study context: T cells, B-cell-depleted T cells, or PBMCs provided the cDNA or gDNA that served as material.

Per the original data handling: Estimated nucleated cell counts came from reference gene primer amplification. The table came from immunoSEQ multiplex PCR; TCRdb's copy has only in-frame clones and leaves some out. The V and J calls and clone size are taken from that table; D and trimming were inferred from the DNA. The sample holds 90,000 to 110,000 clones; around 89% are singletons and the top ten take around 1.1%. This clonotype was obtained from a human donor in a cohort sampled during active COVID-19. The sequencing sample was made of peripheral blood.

The CDR3 DNA is TGTGCCAGCAGTTTAGGTCCGGATTCACCCCTCCACTTT. Encoded protein: CASSLGPDSPLHF. The chain recombines TRBV12-3 or TRBV12-4 with TRBJ1-6, with D hard to call. This CDR3 has 13 amino acids. Trimming stripped 1 base from V and 8 bases from J, with 6 bases between.